The TCR beta chain described here comes from a study of cytotoxic CD8 clonotypes in ibrutinib-treated CLL. The CDR3 sequence is 14 residues long. CDR1 and CDR2 from the germline V gene are MDHEN and SYDVKM. The trim removed 4 bases at V and 1 base at J, leaving 4 bases unmatched. Note on this clone: Its antigen is undetermined.

Study outcomes and limitations: Public clonotypes occurred uncommonly; on treatment, they contracted or remained stable. Baseline clonality was higher than in age-matched healthy donors and moved in step with circulating CD8+ T-cell counts. Sustained-remission and progressing patients were not sampled at matched times.

Profiling relied on immunoSEQ multiplex PCR, and the TCRdb table lists in-frame clones only, not all of them. The sample holds around 150,000 clones; about 80% are singletons and the top ten take roughly 1.9%. The TCR originated in a human donor with chronic lymphocytic leukemia. This sequence joins TRBV28 and TRBJ2-7; 7 nucleotides line up with TRBD2. Sequenced material: PBMCs, taken after 12 months of ibrutinib treatment. CDR3 in amino acids: CASSSLSGSYEQYF. The CDR3 coding sequence is TGTGCCAGCAGTTCTCTTAGCGGGTCCTACGAGCAGTACTTC.